This T cell receptor (beta chain) was observed in a study of T cells after yellow fever vaccination. Points from the study as a whole: Post-booster repertoires again held most primary-vaccination clones (just under 97% CD4, approximately 90% CD8). Within FACS-sorted repertoires, abundant clonotypes contaminating from the bulk population could be present.

Making TCR cDNA involved 5'RACE template switching, which added UMIs and a universal primer site. One entry per CDR3 protein, called by TCRdb with MiXCR from the 5' RACE reads. The data show 340,000 or so distinct CDR3 sequences, around 13% seen once. This CDR3 region has 14 residues. Germline assignment: CDR1 MNHEY and CDR2 SMNVEV (reference sequence). Trimming left V 2 bases short and J 4 bases short, with 11 bases between. In this sample, this clonotype turned up many times. The target antigen is unknown. This TCR came from a man aged 18 to 35 who received the YFV17D yellow fever vaccine. The rearrangement links TRBV27 to TRBJ1-2; unclear D gene. Source: CD4+ T cells sorted from PBMCs, taken 15 days after the yellow fever booster vaccination. The CDR3 protein is CASSLSWGGYGYTF. The CDR3 DNA is TGTGCCAGCAGTTTAAGCTGGGGAGGCTATGGCTACACCTTC.